What follows are 7 T cell receptor beta chains derived from one specimen sequenced in a study of shared clonotypes between healthy human individuals. Produced via immunoSEQ multiplex PCR; TCRdb's table is partial and in-frame only. The table shows approximately 940,000 clones, with 76% occurring only once. Source material: memory CD4+ T cells sorted from blood. The sample's subset: CD45RA-negative fraction. The receptors stem from a man younger than 30 in good health.

This chain joins TRBV28 and TRBJ1-3; tentatively, D is TRBD1 (6 bases). There are 16 residues in the CDR3. Germline lookup yields CDR1 MDHEN and CDR2 SYDVKM. V lost 7 bases and J 0 bases, leaving 16 bases between the germline ends. The CDR3 sequence is CASTTSGQRSGNTIYF. The CDR3 DNA follows: TGTGCCAGCACCACAAGCGGACAGCGCTCTGGAAACACCATATATTTT.

The CDR3: CASSVGSYNSPLHF. In DNA, the CDR3 is TGTGCCAGCAGTGTCGGTTCCTATAATTCACCCCTCCACTTT. This chain connects TRBV25-1 to TRBJ1-6; D gene uncertain. With 4 bases removed from V and 1 base from J, the gap between germline ends came to 5 bases. CDR1 and CDR2 (germline): MGHDK, SYGVNS. This CDR3 has 14 amino acids.

About this clone: This may be a read error: a much more frequent sequence differs by one nucleotide. The chain joins TRBV5-5 to TRBJ2-7, with TRBD1 as a possible D gene (6 bases). Per germline, CDR1 SGHKS and CDR2 YYEKEE (reference sequence). V gave up 3 bases and J gave up 0 bases, with 7 bases separating them. The length of the CDR3 is 13 residues. The CDR3 coding sequence is TGTGCCAGCAGCTCGGACAGCTCCTACGAGCAGTACTTC. Protein sequence: CASSSDSSYEQYF.

V and J are TRBV4-1 and TRBJ2-7; D possibly corresponds to TRBD1 (5 bases). Germline CDR1 MGHRA, CDR2 YSYEKL. Trimming removed 4 bases at V and 0 bases at J, with 10 bases between. CDR3 length: 14 amino acids. CDR3 DNA: TGCGCCAGCAGCCCACAGGTTTTCTCCTACGAGCAGTACTTC. Protein: CASSPQVFSYEQYF.

The CDR3 reads CASSPLPTGVTETQYF. CDR3 bases: TGTGCCAGCTCACCACTCCCGACAGGGGTTACGGAGACCCAGTACTTC. The chain links TRBV18 to TRBJ2-5; the match to TRBD1 covers 8 bases. The CDR3 is made up of 16 amino acids. The trim removed 1 base at V and 5 bases at J, leaving 9 bases unmatched. The germline V gene has CDR1 KGHSH and CDR2 LQKENI.

The chain recombines TRBV14 with TRBJ2-2; 9 bases map to TRBD1. Germline CDR1 is SGHDN and CDR2 is FVKESK. Losses at the gene ends were 4 bases for V and 4 bases for J; bases not matched to a gene: 10. The CDR3 has 17 amino acids. CDR3 in DNA: TGTGCCAGCAGCCGGGACAGGGCCCGGATTGGCACCGGGGAGCTGTTTTTT. Amino acid sequence: CASSRDRARIGTGELFF.

V usage is TRBV30 and J usage is TRBJ2-5; maybe TRBD1 (5 bases). The J call may be faulty, since TRBJ2-7 better matches the DNA end. The CDR3 is 14 amino acids. Germline V gene data show CDR1 as GTSNPN and CDR2 as SVGIG (reference sequence). The CDR3 DNA is TGTGCCTTCCGTCAGGCAGGGTCTCTCTACGAGCAGTACTTC. Protein sequence: CAFRQAGSLYEQYF.